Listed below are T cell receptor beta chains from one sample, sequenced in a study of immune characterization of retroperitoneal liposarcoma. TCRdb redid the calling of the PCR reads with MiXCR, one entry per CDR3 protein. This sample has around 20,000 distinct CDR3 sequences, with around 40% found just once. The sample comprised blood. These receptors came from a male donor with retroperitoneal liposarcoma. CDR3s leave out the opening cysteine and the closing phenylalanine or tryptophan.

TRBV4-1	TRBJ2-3	ASSQGILTGGTDTQY
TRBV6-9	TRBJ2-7	ASRIEGGGGEQS
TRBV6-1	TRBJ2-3	ASSLRGEARGRGTDTQY
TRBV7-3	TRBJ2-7	ASSHLTGDNYEQY
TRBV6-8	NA	ASSYRTGGVETQY
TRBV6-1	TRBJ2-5	ASSEREQETQY
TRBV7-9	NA	ASSSGGGRHNEQF
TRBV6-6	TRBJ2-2	ASRSDLTGELF
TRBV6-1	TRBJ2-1	ASSLRGGGYEQF
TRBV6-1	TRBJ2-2	ASSYTRGGGELF
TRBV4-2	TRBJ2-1	ASSRLVASGLPPGNEQF
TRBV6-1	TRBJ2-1	ASRNPGLHNEEF
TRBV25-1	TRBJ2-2	ASSLEEFANTGELF
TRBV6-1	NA	ASSSGLAGVNNEQY
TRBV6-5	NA	ASSGIQLAGRETQY
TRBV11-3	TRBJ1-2	ASSPPRTGDYGYT
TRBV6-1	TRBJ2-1	ASSRRDSHYEQF
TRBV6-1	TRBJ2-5	ASHTGTGSRYQETQY
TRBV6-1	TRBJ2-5	ASSDDAGPSEQY
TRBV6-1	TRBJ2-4	ASLESLANIQY
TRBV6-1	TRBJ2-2	ASRDRGGTGELF
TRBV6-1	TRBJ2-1	ASSLPGGGKGYNEQF
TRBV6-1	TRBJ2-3	ASSSGRATDTQY